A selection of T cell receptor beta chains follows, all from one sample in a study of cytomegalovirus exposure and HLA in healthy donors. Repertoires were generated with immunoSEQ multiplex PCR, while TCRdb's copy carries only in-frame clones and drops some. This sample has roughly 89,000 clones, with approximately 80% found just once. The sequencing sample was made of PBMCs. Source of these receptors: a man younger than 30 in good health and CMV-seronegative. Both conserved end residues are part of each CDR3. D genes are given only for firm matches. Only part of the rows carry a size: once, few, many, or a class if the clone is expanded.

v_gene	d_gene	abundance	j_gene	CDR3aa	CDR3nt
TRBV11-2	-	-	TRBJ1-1	CASSLQQVPNTEAFF	TGTGCCAGCAGCTTACAACAGGTGCCGAACACTGAAGCTTTCTTT
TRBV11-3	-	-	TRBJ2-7	CASRPADYEQYF	TGTGCCAGCAGACCCGCGGACTACGAGCAGTACTTC
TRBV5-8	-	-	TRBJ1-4	CASSYPFTGKVEKLFF	TGTGCCAGCAGCTACCCCTTCACAGGGAAGGTGGAAAAACTGTTTTTT
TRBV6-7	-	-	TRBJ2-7	CASSLPSGSSYEQYF	TGTGCCAGCAGTCTTCCCTCCGGGAGCTCCTACGAGCAGTACTTC
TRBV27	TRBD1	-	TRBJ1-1	CASSLSSRGTVNTEAFF	TGTGCCAGCAGTTTATCAAGTAGGGGGACAGTGAACACTGAAGCTTTCTTT
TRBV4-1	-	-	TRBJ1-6	CASSQPAGSSNSPLHF	TGCGCCAGCAGCCAACCTGCCGGGTCTTCAAATTCACCCCTCCACTTT
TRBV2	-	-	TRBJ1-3	CASNEGGGGNTIYF	TGTGCCAGCAATGAGGGAGGGGGAGGAAACACCATATATTTT
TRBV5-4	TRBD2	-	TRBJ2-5	CASSASGQETQYF	TGTGCCAGCAGCGCTAGCGGGCAAGAGACCCAGTACTTC
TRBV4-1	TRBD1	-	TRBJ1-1	CASSQGQGAYTEAFF	TGCGCCAGCAGCCAAGGACAGGGTGCTTACACTGAAGCTTTCTTT
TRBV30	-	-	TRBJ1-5	CAWSLDSGENQPQHF	TGTGCCTGGAGTCTAGACTCGGGGGAGAATCAGCCCCAGCATTTT
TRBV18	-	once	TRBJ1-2	CASQSGTEIYGYTF	TGTGCCAGCCAAAGCGGGACGGAGATTTATGGCTACACCTTC
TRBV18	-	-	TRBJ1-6	CASSPREVKDSPLHF	TGTGCCAGCTCACCAAGAGAGGTAAAGGATTCACCCCTCCACTTT
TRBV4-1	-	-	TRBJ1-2	CASSPGGTPNYGYTF	TGCGCCAGCAGCCCCGGGGGTACTCCGAACTATGGCTACACCTTC
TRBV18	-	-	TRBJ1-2	CASSFNDYGYTF	TGTGCCAGCTCCTTTAATGACTATGGCTACACCTTC
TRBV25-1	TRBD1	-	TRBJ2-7	CASSTGQGHYEQYF	TGTGCCAGCTCTACGGGACAGGGACATTACGAGCAGTACTTC
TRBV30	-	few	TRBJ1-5	CAWSGSGHSRPQHF	TGTGCCTGGAGTGGCTCGGGACACAGTCGGCCCCAGCATTTT
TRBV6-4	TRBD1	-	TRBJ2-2	CASRSGTGEMTGELFF	TGTGCCAGCAGATCTGGGACAGGGGAAATGACCGGGGAGCTGTTTTTT
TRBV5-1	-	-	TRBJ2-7	CASSLPGEYEQYF	TGCGCCAGCAGCTTGCCAGGGGAGTACGAGCAGTACTTC
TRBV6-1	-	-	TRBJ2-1	CASSERVGVADEQFF	TGTGCCAGCAGTGAAAGAGTCGGGGTTGCCGATGAGCAGTTCTTC
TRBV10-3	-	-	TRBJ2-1	CAISVGGGEDEQFF	TGTGCCATCAGCGTCGGGGGTGGTGAAGATGAGCAGTTCTTC
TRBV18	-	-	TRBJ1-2	CASSRGTSYGYTF	TGTGCCAGCTCCCGGGGGACCTCCTATGGCTACACCTTC
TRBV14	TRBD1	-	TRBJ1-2	CASSHSQGAYGYTF	TGTGCCAGCAGCCACTCTCAGGGGGCCTATGGCTACACCTTC
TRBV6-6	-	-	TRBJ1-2	CASSPPYDGYTF	TGTGCCAGCAGCCCCCCCTACGATGGCTACACCTTC
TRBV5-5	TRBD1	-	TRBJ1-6	CASSWTGTDSPLHF	TGTGCCAGCAGCTGGACAGGAACGGATTCACCCCTCCACTTT
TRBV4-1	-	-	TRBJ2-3	CASSQPGGQDTQYF	TGCGCCAGCAGCCAACCAGGAGGGCAAGATACGCAGTATTTT
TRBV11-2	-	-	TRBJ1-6	CASSLGVMRNSPLHF	TGTGCCAGCAGCTTAGGGGTGATGAGGAATTCACCCCTCCACTTT
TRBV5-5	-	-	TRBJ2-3	CASSFSVADTQYF	TGTGCCAGCAGCTTCTCGGTAGCAGATACGCAGTATTTT
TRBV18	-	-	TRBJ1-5	CASSPREEKQPQHF	TGTGCCAGCTCACCGAGGGAGGAGAAACAGCCCCAGCATTTT
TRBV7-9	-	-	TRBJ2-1	CASSSGIDEQFF	TGTGCCAGCAGCTCGGGGATCGATGAGCAGTTCTTC
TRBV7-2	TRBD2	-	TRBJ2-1	CASSHGTTYNEQFF	TGTGCCAGCAGCCACGGGACTACCTACAATGAGCAGTTCTTC
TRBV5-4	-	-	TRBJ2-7	CASSLGQSPYEQYF	TGTGCCAGCAGCCTAGGACAGTCTCCTTACGAGCAGTACTTC
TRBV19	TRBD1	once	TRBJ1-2	CATGRDRGGLGGYTF	TGTGCCACCGGCCGGGACAGGGGCGGCCTGGGAGGCTACACCTTC